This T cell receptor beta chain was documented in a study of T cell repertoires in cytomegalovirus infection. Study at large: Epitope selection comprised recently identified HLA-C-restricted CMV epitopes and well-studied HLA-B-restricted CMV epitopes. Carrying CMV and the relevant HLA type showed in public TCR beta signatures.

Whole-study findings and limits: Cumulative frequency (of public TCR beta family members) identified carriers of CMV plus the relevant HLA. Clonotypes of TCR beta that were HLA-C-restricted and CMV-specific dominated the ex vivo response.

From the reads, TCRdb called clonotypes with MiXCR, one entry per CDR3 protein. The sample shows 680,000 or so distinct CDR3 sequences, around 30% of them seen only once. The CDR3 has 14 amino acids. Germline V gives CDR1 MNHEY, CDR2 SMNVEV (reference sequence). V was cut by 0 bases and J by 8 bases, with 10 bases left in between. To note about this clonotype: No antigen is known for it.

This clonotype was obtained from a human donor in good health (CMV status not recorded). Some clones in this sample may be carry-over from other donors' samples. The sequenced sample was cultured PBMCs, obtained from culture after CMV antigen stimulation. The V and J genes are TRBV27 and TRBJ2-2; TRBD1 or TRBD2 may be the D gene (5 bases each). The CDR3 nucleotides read TGTGCCAGCAGTTTATCTAACGGGGCTGGGGAGCTGTTTTTT. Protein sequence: CASSLSNGAGELFF.